The 27 T cell receptor beta chains reported below all come from one sample, sequenced in a study of CD8+ T cells in alopecia areata. RNA extraction was followed by reverse transcription into cDNA, which acted as the sequencing template. Here immunoSEQ multiplex PCR was the method, and the copy in TCRdb shows in-frame clones only, minus some. The data show 100,000 to 150,000 clones, with about 47% seen just once and approximately 18% held by the top ten. The sample in question was CD8+ T cells sorted from blood, obtained at week 0. These receptors all stem from a human donor with alopecia areata.

This clone was detected a few times. The rearrangement joins TRBV6-5 to TRBJ1-1; a possible D gene is TRBD1 (5 bases). Germline V gives CDR1 MNHEY, CDR2 SVGAGI. With 6 bases removed from V and 1 base from J, the gap between germline ends came to 9 bases. This CDR3 region has 13 residues. The CDR3, as DNA: TGTGCCAGCAGCCTTACAGGGAACACTGAAGCTTTCTTT. Translation: CASSLTGNTEAFF.

The chain combines TRBV10-1 with TRBJ2-5; D is tentatively TRBD1 or TRBD2 (5 bases each). The CDR3 extends over 14 amino acids. The V end was cut by 3 bases, the J end by 1 base, with 9 bases between. From germline, CDR1 is WNHNN and CDR2 SYGVQD (reference sequence). This chain's CDR3 is CASSDRDGQETQYF. In DNA form, the CDR3 reads TGCGCCAGCAGTGACCGGGACGGCCAAGAGACCCAGTACTTC.

This sequence joins TRBV5-6 and TRBJ2-1, with D perhaps matching TRBD2 (5 bases). Germline values: CDR1 SGHDT, CDR2 YYEEEE. Trimming removed 1 base at V and 0 bases at J, with 11 bases between. The CDR3 extends over 16 amino acids. Written as DNA, the CDR3 is TGTGCCAGCAGCTTGTTCCCGGGGATCTCCTACAATGAGCAGTTCTTC. Encoded protein: CASSLFPGISYNEQFF.

The chain employs TRBV29-1 and TRBJ1-4, with D tentatively TRBD1 (5 bases). V was clipped by 6 bases and J by 10 bases, with 12 bases between them. The CDR3 runs to 11 residues. Germline CDR1 SQVTM, CDR2 ANQGSEA. CDR3 sequence: CSVLGEGKLFF. The CDR3 nucleotides read TGCAGCGTCTTAGGGGAGGGAAAACTGTTTTTT. The full variable domain, with the rest looked up from reference TRBV29-1 and TRBJ1-4, is SAVISQKPSRDICQRGTSLTIQCQVDSQVTMMFWYRQQPGQSLTLIATANQGSEATYESGFVIDKFPISRPNLTFSTLTVSNMSPEDSSIYLCSVLGEGKLFFGSGTQLSVL.

The chain couples TRBV30 to TRBJ1-2; TRBD1 is a possible D gene (6 bases). V lost 3 bases to trimming and J lost 4 bases, with 12 bases between them. The CDR3 contains 13 residues. CDR1 is GTSNPN and CDR2 is SVGIG in the germline V gene (reference sequence). The CDR3 DNA follows: TGTGCCTGGAGCCGGACAGAAACCTATGGCTACACCTTC. Translated, it gives CAWSRTETYGYTF.

The chain links TRBV5-6 to TRBJ1-2, with unresolved D. The CDR3 is made up of 12 amino acids. Germline V gene data show CDR1 as SGHDT and CDR2 as YYEEEE. V lost 2 bases and J lost 2, with 4 bases in between. The CDR3 region has the DNA TGTGCCAGCAGCTTTAACAACTATGGCTACACCTTC. Residues: CASSFNNYGYTF.

CDR3 coding DNA: TGCAGCGGGATTGGAGGGGTTAATGAAAAACTGTTTTTT. It yields the protein CSGIGGVNEKLFF. The chain couples TRBV29-1 to TRBJ1-4; tentatively, D is TRBD1 (5 bases). Deletions cut 7 bases from V and 4 bases from J, with 13 bases between. Germline V lookup: CDR1 SQVTM, CDR2 ANQGSEA. The CDR3 is 13 amino acids.

This clone has a handful of counts. The chain couples TRBV5-8 to TRBJ2-7, with 7 bases matching TRBD1. Per germline, CDR1 SGHTS and CDR2 YDEGEE. The CDR3 has 14 residues. V shed 1 base, J shed 4 bases, and the junction held 5 bases outside the gene matches. Here the CDR3 reads CASSLRPGGYEQYF. The CDR3 DNA reads TGTGCCAGCAGCTTGCGCCCAGGGGGATACGAGCAGTACTTC.

The gene calls are TRBV13 and TRBJ1-6; unclear D gene. Trimming left V 7 bases short and J 7 bases short, with 20 bases between. CDR3 length equals 16 residues. The germline CDR1 and CDR2 sequences are PRHDT and FYEKMQ (reference sequence). The CDR3 sequence is CASTPSFGEGNSPLHF. The CDR3 DNA follows: TGTGCCAGCACCCCCTCCTTCGGGGAAGGGAATTCACCCCTCCACTTT.

The rearrangement links TRBV29-1 to TRBJ2-7; weak D call: TRBD2 (6 bases). The V end was cut by 5 bases, the J end by 0 bases, with 11 bases between. Germline V gene sequence: CDR1 SQVTM, CDR2 ANQGSEA. The CDR3 loop spans 13 amino acids. The CDR3 reads CSVWDSSSYEQYF. The CDR3 DNA reads TGCAGCGTTTGGGACTCGAGCTCCTACGAGCAGTACTTC.

About this clone: Distinct nucleotide sequences in the sample also encode this CDR3. The gene calls are TRBV30 and TRBJ2-7, with D unresolved. Deletions cut 0 bases from V and 0 bases from J, with 9 bases between. Germline assignment: CDR1 GTSNPN and CDR2 SVGIG (reference sequence). This CDR3 has 14 residues. The CDR3 region has the DNA TGTGCCTGGAGTGTATCGGGCTTCTCCTACGAGCAGTACTTC. It translates to CAWSVSGFSYEQYF.

This clone was seen more than once but under ten times. V gene TRBV5-1 combines with J gene TRBJ2-7; 7 bases map to TRBD1. Trimming took 1 base from V and 6 from J; bases not matched to a gene: 10. The CDR3 has 15 amino acids. Per germline, CDR1 SGHRS and CDR2 YFSETQ. CDR3 in amino acids: CASSLRDRETIEQYF. CDR3 coding DNA: TGCGCCAGCAGCTTGCGAGACAGGGAAACCATCGAGCAGTACTTC.

This rearrangement joins TRBV9 to TRBJ1-1, with a tentative D call TRBD1 (5 bases). The CDR3 spans 14 residues. Per the germline V gene, CDR1 is SGDLS and CDR2 is YYNGEE. V was trimmed by 0 bases and J by 5 bases, leaving 11 bases between them. The CDR3 coding sequence is TGTGCCAGCAGCGTAGATGGGGACGGAACTGAAGCTTTCTTT. This sequence encodes CASSVDGDGTEAFF.

This clone came up a few times. The chain has TRBV7-9 and TRBJ1-6, with no clear D. Per germline, CDR1 SEHNR and CDR2 FQNEAQ (reference sequence). There are 17 residues in the CDR3. The ends were cut back, 1 base at V and 8 bases at J, with 18 bases in the middle. CDR3: CASSLVAGDPPDSPLHF. The CDR3 region has the DNA TGTGCCAGCAGCTTAGTGGCAGGAGATCCCCCAGATTCACCCCTCCACTTT.

This clone was seen a handful of times. The gene calls are TRBV7-9 and TRBJ2-1, with D unresolved. V was clipped by 2 bases and J by 4 bases, with 9 bases between them. The CDR3 loop spans 14 amino acids. Germline V gene sequence: CDR1 SEHNR, CDR2 FQNEAQ (reference sequence). Here the CDR3 reads CASSLKRRYNEQFF. The CDR3 DNA reads as TGTGCCAGCAGCTTAAAACGACGGTACAATGAGCAGTTCTTC.

The V gene is TRBV27, the J gene TRBJ2-3; no reliable D call. V gave up 2 bases and J gave up 2 bases, with 8 bases separating them. The V gene's germline CDR1 is MNHEY and CDR2 SMNVEV (reference sequence). The CDR3 totals 14 residues. The CDR3 here is CASSLTWNTDTQYF. In DNA form, the CDR3 reads TGTGCCAGCAGTTTAACTTGGAACACAGATACGCAGTATTTT.

This chain uses TRBV7-9 with TRBJ2-5, with TRBD1 matching over 8 bases. CDR1 is SEHNR and CDR2 is FQNEAQ in the germline V gene (reference sequence). This CDR3 region has 16 residues. V shed 4 bases and J 6 bases; nucleotides not matched to a gene: 13. The CDR3 spells CASSSRTGPRGKTQYF. CDR3 DNA sequence: TGTGCCAGCAGCTCAAGGACAGGGCCAAGGGGAAAGACCCAGTACTTC.

The chain employs TRBV27 and TRBJ1-2, with D possibly TRBD1 on 6 matching bases. Between the trimmed V and J ends, which lost 2 bases and 6 bases, there was a span of 19 bases. CDR3 length: 16 amino acids. From germline, CDR1 is MNHEY and CDR2 SMNVEV (reference sequence). The CDR3 nucleotides are TGTGCCAGCAGTTTAGGGGCAGGGGTACTGGTTCATGGCTACACCTTC. Amino acids: CASSLGAGVLVHGYTF.

This rearrangement joins TRBV25-1 to TRBJ2-7, with D unclear. The CDR3 has 14 residues. The germline V gene encodes CDR1 MGHDK and CDR2 SYGVNS. Between the trimmed V and J ends, which lost 3 bases and 0 bases, there was a span of 9 bases. This CDR3 reads CASSELQSSYEQYF. Here the CDR3 DNA reads TGTGCCAGCAGTGAGTTACAGAGCTCCTACGAGCAGTACTTC.

This clone has a handful of counts. This rearrangement joins TRBV4-3 to TRBJ2-4, with 10 bases aligning to TRBD1. The CDR3 is 14 amino acids. Germline trimming cut 4 bases from V and 8 bases from J; bases unmatched to any gene: 5. Germline V gene sequence: CDR1 LGHNA, CDR2 YSLEER. CDR3 region: CASSPDRGMDIQYF. The CDR3 DNA reads as TGCGCCAGCAGCCCGGACAGGGGGATGGACATTCAGTACTTC.

This clone has just a few counts. The chain links TRBV5-4 to TRBJ1-2; D is undetermined. V lost 4 bases, J lost 4 bases, and 11 bases lay in between. Per germline, CDR1 SGHNT and CDR2 YYREEE (reference sequence). The CDR3 has 13 residues. The CDR3 region has the DNA TGTGCCAGCAGCCCCCGAGAACCCTATGGCTACACCTTC. Translating it yields CASSPREPYGYTF. Variable domain in full (rest from reference TRBV5-4 and TRBJ1-2): ETGVTQSPTHLIKTRGQQVTLRCSSQSGHNTVSWYQQALGQGPQFIFQYYREEENGRGNFPPRFSGLQFPNYSSELNVNALELDDSALYLCASSPREPYGYTFGSGTRLTVV.

This clone was seen a few times. The chain is built from TRBV27 and TRBJ2-7; 7 bases align to TRBD1. J lost 9 bases, V lost 2 bases, and 10 bases had no gene match. The CDR3 extends over 14 amino acids. Germline loops: CDR1 MNHEY, CDR2 SMNVEV (reference sequence). The CDR3 sequence is CASSLGQAPLRQYF. The CDR3 bases are TGTGCCAGCAGTTTAGGACAGGCCCCTCTTCGGCAGTACTTC.

The chain has TRBV11-2 and TRBJ2-1; TRBD1 is a possible D gene (5 bases). Germline V lookup: CDR1 SGHAT, CDR2 FQNNGV. V was shortened by 1 base and J by 9 bases, with 7 bases between the two germline ends. This CDR3 is built from 12 residues. CDR3 coding DNA: TGTGCCAGCAGCTTAGTTGGGGCTGAGCAGTTCTTC. This encodes CASSLVGAEQFF.

The chain employs TRBV4-2 and TRBJ1-1; D is perhaps TRBD1 (5 bases). The CDR3 is 15 residues long. V lost 2 bases and J 3 bases, leaving 13 bases between the germline ends. Per the germline V gene, CDR1 is LGHNA and CDR2 is YNFKEQ. The CDR3 DNA sequence: TGTGCCAGCAGCCAAATCGTAGGGGTGGACACTGAAGCTTTCTTT. Translated, it gives CASSQIVGVDTEAFF.

The V gene is TRBV9, the J gene TRBJ1-4; D remains unclear. V gave up 0 bases and J gave up 7 bases, with 10 bases separating them. This CDR3 region has 14 residues. Per the germline V gene, CDR1 is SGDLS and CDR2 is YYNGEE. CDR3 nucleotides: TGTGCCAGCAGCGTAGCCACACGGGGTGAAAAACTGTTTTTT. Translated, it gives CASSVATRGEKLFF.

V is TRBV10-3 and J is TRBJ2-5, with a possible D match to TRBD1 (6 bases). V was cut by 2 bases and J by 1 base, with 8 bases left in between. The CDR3 loop spans 14 amino acids. Looked up from germline, CDR1 is ENHRY and CDR2 is SYGVKD. CDR3 protein: CAISETGLQETQYF. In DNA, the CDR3 is TGTGCCATCAGTGAGACAGGGCTCCAAGAGACCCAGTACTTC.

This clone was seen more than once but under ten times. Germline is not matched at one junction end, which may reflect a read error. The chain recombines TRBV13 with TRBJ2-6; TRBD1 is a possible D gene (6 bases). The CDR3 is made up of 15 amino acids. The V gene's germline CDR1 is PRHDT and CDR2 FYEKMQ (reference sequence). The CDR3 coding sequence is TGTGCCAGCAGCCTAGGGGGACCTGGGGCCAACGTCCTGACTTTC. This encodes CASSLGGPGANVLTF.